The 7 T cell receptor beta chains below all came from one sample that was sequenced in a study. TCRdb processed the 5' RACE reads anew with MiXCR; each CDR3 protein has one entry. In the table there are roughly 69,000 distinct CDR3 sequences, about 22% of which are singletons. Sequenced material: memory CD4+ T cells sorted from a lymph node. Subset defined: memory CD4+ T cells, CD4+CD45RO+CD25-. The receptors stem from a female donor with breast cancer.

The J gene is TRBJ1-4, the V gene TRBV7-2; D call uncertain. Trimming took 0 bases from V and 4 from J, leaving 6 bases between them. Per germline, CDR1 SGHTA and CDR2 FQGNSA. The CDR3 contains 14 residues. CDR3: CASSLAGNNEKLFF. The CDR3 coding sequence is TGTGCCAGCAGCTTAGCAGGGAATAATGAAAAACTGTTTTTT.

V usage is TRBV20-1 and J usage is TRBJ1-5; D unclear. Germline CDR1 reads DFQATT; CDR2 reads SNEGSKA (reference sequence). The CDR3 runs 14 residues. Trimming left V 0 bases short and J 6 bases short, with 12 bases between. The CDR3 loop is CSARDRRGFQPQHF. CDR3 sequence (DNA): TGCAGTGCTAGAGATAGGCGGGGATTTCAGCCCCAGCATTTT.

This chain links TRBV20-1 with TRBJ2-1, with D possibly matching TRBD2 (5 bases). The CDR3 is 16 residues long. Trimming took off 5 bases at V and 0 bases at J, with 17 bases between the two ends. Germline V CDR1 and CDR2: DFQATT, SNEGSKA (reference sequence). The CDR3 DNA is TGCAGTGCTGCTCGGAGGAACAGCCGCTCCTACAATGAGCAGTTCTTC. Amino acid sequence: CSAARRNSRSYNEQFF.

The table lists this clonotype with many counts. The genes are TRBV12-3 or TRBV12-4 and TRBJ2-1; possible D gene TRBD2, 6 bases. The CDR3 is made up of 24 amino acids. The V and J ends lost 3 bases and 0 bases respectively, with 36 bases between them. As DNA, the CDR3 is TGTGCCAGCAGTTTCCCCAGTGAGGGTTCACCGAGACCAGATAGCGGTCACTCCTACAATGAGCAGTTCTTC. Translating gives CASSFPSEGSPRPDSGHSYNEQFF.

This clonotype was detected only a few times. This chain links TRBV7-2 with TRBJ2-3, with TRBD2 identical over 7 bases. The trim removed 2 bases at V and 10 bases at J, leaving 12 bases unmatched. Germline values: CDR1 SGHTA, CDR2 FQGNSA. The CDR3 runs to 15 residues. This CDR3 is CASSLSFGMGGPQYF. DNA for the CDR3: TGTGCCAGCAGCTTATCGTTCGGGATGGGAGGGCCGCAGTATTTT.

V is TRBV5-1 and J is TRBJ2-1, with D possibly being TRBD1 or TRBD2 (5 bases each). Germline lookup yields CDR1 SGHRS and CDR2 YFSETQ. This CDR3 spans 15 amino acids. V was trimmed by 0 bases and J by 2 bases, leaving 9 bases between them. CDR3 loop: CASSLDGATYNEQFF. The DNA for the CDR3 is TGCGCCAGCAGCTTGGACGGGGCAACCTACAATGAGCAGTTCTTC.

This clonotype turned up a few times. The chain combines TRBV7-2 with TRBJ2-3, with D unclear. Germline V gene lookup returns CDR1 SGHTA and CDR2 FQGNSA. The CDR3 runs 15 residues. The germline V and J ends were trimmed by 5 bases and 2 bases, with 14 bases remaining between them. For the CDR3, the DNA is TGTGCCAGCAGCCCACAATACTATAACACAGATACGCAGTATTTT. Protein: CASSPQYYNTDTQYF.